The 30 T cell receptor beta chains below come from one sample, sequenced in a study of CD8 T cells in ankylosing spondylitis. Each CDR3 protein gets one entry after TCRdb re-called the 5' RACE reads with MiXCR. Counted here are 380,000 or so distinct CDR3 sequences, 20% to 25% occurring once; the ten biggest clones make up roughly 14%. The sequencing input was blood, either unsorted or a sorted T cell fraction (not recorded which). Receptor source: a male donor with ankylosing spondylitis or in good health (not recorded which).

This rearrangement joins TRBV4-2 to TRBJ2-2; D gene ambiguous. Germline-derived CDR1 and CDR2 are LGHNA and YNFKEQ. The CDR3 is made up of 17 amino acids. V was pared by 1 base and J by 0 bases, with 12 bases between. The CDR3 here is CASSQGVALANTGELFF. The CDR3 DNA sequence: TGTGCCAGCAGCCAAGGAGTGGCGCTCGCGAACACCGGGGAGCTGTTTTTT.

The chain couples TRBV7-9 to TRBJ2-3, with unresolved D. Germline CDR1 SEHNR, CDR2 FQNEAQ (reference sequence). V was shortened by 11 bases and J by 4 bases, with 10 bases between the two germline ends. The CDR3 extends over 11 amino acids. The chain's CDR3 is CAYDMADTQYF. Written as DNA, the CDR3 is TGTGCCTACGATATGGCAGATACGCAGTATTTT. Combining the CDR3 with reference TRBV7-9 and TRBJ2-3 gives the whole variable domain DTGVSQNPRHKITKRGQNVTFRCDPISEHNRLYWYRQTLGQGPEFLTYFQNEAQLEKSRLLSDRFSAERPKGSFSTLEIQRTEQGDSAMYLCAYDMADTQYFGPGTRLTVL.

This sequence joins TRBV9 and TRBJ2-5; D possibly matches TRBD1 or TRBD2 (5 bases each). The germline CDR1 and CDR2 sequences are SGDLS and YYNGEE. V lost 4 bases to trimming and J lost 1 base, with 11 bases between them. This CDR3 spans 14 amino acids. The CDR3 loop is CASSPSGAQETQYF. CDR3 sequence (DNA): TGTGCCAGCAGCCCCTCCGGGGCCCAAGAGACCCAGTACTTC.

This chain links TRBV2 with TRBJ2-7, with D perhaps TRBD1 (6 bases). The CDR3 is made up of 13 amino acids. V shed 8 bases and J shed 1 base, with 12 bases lying between them. Germline loops: CDR1 SNHLY, CDR2 FYNNEI. The CDR3 sequence is CASGGGQSYEQYF. As DNA, the CDR3 is TGTGCCAGCGGGGGTGGACAGTCCTACGAGCAGTACTTC.

The rearrangement links TRBV29-1 to TRBJ2-1, with 13 bases fitting TRBD2. The germline V gene has CDR1 SQVTM and CDR2 ANQGSEA. The CDR3 is 18 amino acids. Trimming removed 3 bases from V and 8 bases from J; junction bases left unmatched: 16. The CDR3 loop reads CSVDGLAGASIHRHEQFF. In nucleotides, the CDR3 is TGCAGCGTTGATGGACTAGCGGGGGCCTCTATTCATAGGCATGAGCAGTTCTTC.

In its sample, this clonotype was seen a few times. This rearrangement joins TRBV3-1 to TRBJ2-1; possibly TRBD1 for D (5 bases). Trimming cost V 2 bases and J 4 bases, with 15 bases left between them. This CDR3 spans 16 amino acids. The germline V gene has CDR1 LGHDT and CDR2 YNNKEL (reference sequence). CDR3 DNA sequence: TGTGCCAGCAGCCAATATGGGGCACTGGGATACAATGAGCAGTTCTTC. Its translation is CASSQYGALGYNEQFF.

The chain uses TRBV4-1 and TRBJ2-1, with 14 nucleotides matching TRBD2. The CDR3 extends over 16 amino acids. CDR1 is MGHRA and CDR2 is YSYEKL in the germline V gene. The V and J ends lost 5 bases and 7 bases, in that order; junction bases with no gene match: 7. The CDR3 spells CASSYYGTSGGNEQFF. The CDR3 DNA reads TGCGCCAGCAGCTACTACGGGACTAGCGGGGGAAATGAGCAGTTCTTC.

This chain connects TRBV10-2 to TRBJ1-2; D remains unclear. The CDR3 length is 12 residues. Per germline, CDR1 WSHSY and CDR2 SAAADI. Trimming pared 6 bases from V and 7 bases from J, leaving 12 bases between. This CDR3 is CASRNYAAGYTF. As DNA, the CDR3 is TGCGCCAGCAGAAATTATGCTGCTGGCTACACCTTC.

This clonotype turned up a few times. The J gene is TRBJ1-1, the V gene TRBV4-1, with D possibly TRBD1 on 5 matching bases. Germline lookup yields CDR1 MGHRA and CDR2 YSYEKL. The CDR3 consists of 13 residues. Trimming pared 0 bases from V and 11 bases from J, leaving 13 bases between. The CDR3 spells CASSQDRGPGAFF. CDR3 DNA sequence: TGCGCCAGCAGCCAAGATCGGGGCCCAGGGGCTTTCTTT.

The chain joins TRBV7-2 to TRBJ2-3; either TRBD1 or TRBD2 may supply D (6 bases each). Germline V gene sequence: CDR1 SGHTA, CDR2 FQGNSA. With 5 bases removed from V and 2 bases from J, the gap between germline ends came to 20 bases. The CDR3 consists of 17 residues. In DNA form, the CDR3 reads TGTGCCAGCAGCCCGGGGGCCGGGCCCCCCCCCACAGATACGCAGTATTTT. Translating it yields CASSPGAGPPPTDTQYF.

This chain links TRBV20-1 with TRBJ2-1; TRBD2 agrees at 8 bases. This CDR3 spans 18 amino acids. Germline V gives CDR1 DFQATT, CDR2 SNEGSKA (reference sequence). V gave up 0 bases and J gave up 5 bases; unmatched junction bases: 15. CDR3 sequence (DNA): TGCAGTGCTAGAGACCTCGATGGGGCGGGACTAGTAGACAATGAGCAGTTCTTC. Translating it yields CSARDLDGAGLVDNEQFF.

The rearrangement links TRBV12-3 or TRBV12-4 to TRBJ2-7; 7 nucleotides agree with TRBD1. V shed 4 bases and J 7 bases; nucleotides not matched to a gene: 10. The CDR3 spans 14 residues. The CDR3 is CASSSLDRVGEQYF. The CDR3 region has the DNA TGTGCCAGCAGTTCACTAGACAGGGTGGGGGAGCAGTACTTC.

The chain employs TRBV12-3 or TRBV12-4 and TRBJ2-5, with D possibly matching TRBD2 (5 bases). The CDR3 loop spans 15 amino acids. Trimming took off 1 base at V and 1 base at J, with 10 bases between the two ends. The CDR3 loop reads CASSLESGSQETQYF. CDR3 DNA sequence: TGTGCCAGCAGTTTAGAATCGGGGTCCCAAGAGACCCAGTACTTC.

Details on this clonotype: A junction boundary mismatches the germline segment, possibly from a read error. The V call is TRBV28, the J call TRBJ2-7; D not certain. This CDR3 region has 14 residues. Germline CDR1 is MDHEN and CDR2 is SYDVKM. The CDR3 DNA reads as TGTTCCAGCAGTTTAGGGTCGGACCCCTACGAGCAGTACTTC. Translation: CSSSLGSDPYEQYF.

The V and J genes are TRBV20-1 and TRBJ2-7; 8 bases align to TRBD1. CDR1 is DFQATT, CDR2 SNEGSKA, per germline (reference sequence). The CDR3 is 15 amino acids. The ends lost 3 bases at V and 7 bases at J; junction bases unmatched: 14. The CDR3 spells CSASHGTGDYGEQYF. Written as DNA, the CDR3 is TGCAGTGCTAGTCATGGGACAGGCGACTACGGGGAGCAGTACTTC.

This clonotype has a handful of counts. V and J are TRBV20-1 and TRBJ2-3, with a weak D call TRBD2 (5 bases). V lost 0 bases and J lost 3, with 13 bases in between. Germline V gene data show CDR1 as DFQATT and CDR2 as SNEGSKA (reference sequence). The CDR3 has 15 amino acids. CDR3 bases: TGCAGTGCTAGAGATTGGAGAGCGGTGACAGATACGCAGTATTTT. Translating it yields CSARDWRAVTDTQYF.

The chain combines TRBV9 with TRBJ2-7; tentatively, D is TRBD1 (6 bases). V was pared by 7 bases and J by 5 bases, with 13 bases between. This CDR3 is 12 amino acids long. The germline V gene has CDR1 SGDLS and CDR2 YYNGEE. CDR3 nucleotide sequence: TGTGCCAGCGGAGCTGGGGGCCACGAGCAGTACTTC. This encodes CASGAGGHEQYF.

This clonotype was counted a few times. For the CDR3, the DNA is TGTGCCAGCAGCGTAGCAGGGCGTACTAATGAAAAACTGTTTTTT. Amino acids: CASSVAGRTNEKLFF. J is TRBJ1-4 and V is TRBV9, with D possibly matching TRBD1 (5 bases). This CDR3 region has 15 residues. CDR1 is SGDLS and CDR2 is YYNGEE in the germline V gene. Trimming removed 0 bases from V and 2 bases from J, with 8 bases in between.

The rearrangement joins TRBV12-3 or TRBV12-4 to TRBJ2-3; D might be TRBD2 (5 bases). Trimming shortened V by 6 bases and J by 13 bases, and 14 bases separated the two germline ends. This CDR3 comprises 11 residues. CDR3 nucleotide sequence: TGTGCCAGCAGGGACCCGGACGGGGAGTATTTT. Protein product: CASRDPDGEYF.

The rearrangement uses TRBV20-1 and TRBJ1-1; TRBD1 matches 7 bases. CDR3 length: 14 amino acids. Losses at the gene ends were 0 bases for V and 5 bases for J; bases not matched to a gene: 6. In germline, CDR1 is DFQATT, CDR2 SNEGSKA (reference sequence). CDR3 coding DNA: TGCAGTGCTAGAGATAGTAGGGGGCCGACTGAAGCTTTCTTT. It codes for CSARDSRGPTEAFF.

V is TRBV30 and J is TRBJ2-5, with TRBD1 matching over 7 bases. Per germline, CDR1 GTSNPN and CDR2 SVGIG (reference sequence). The CDR3 totals 15 residues. V shed 2 bases, J shed 5 bases, and the junction held 11 bases outside the gene matches. CDR3 DNA: TGTGCCTGGAGTCAGGGGACAGCCCAATGGGAGACCCAGTACTTC. The encoded protein is CAWSQGTAQWETQYF.

The V gene is TRBV12-3 or TRBV12-4, the J gene TRBJ2-7, with unresolved D. Trimming cost V 6 bases and J 6 bases, with 6 bases left between them. The CDR3 is 10 amino acids. In nucleotides, the CDR3 is TGTGCCAGCAGCCCGGGCGAGCAGTACTTC. Translation gives CASSPGEQYF.

This sequence joins TRBV29-1 and TRBJ2-2, with unresolved D. Germline V gene data show CDR1 as SQVTM and CDR2 as ANQGSEA. The CDR3 totals 12 residues. Trimming cost V 4 bases and J 4 bases, with 7 bases left between them. This CDR3 is CSVGYSTGELFF. The CDR3 region has the DNA TGCAGCGTTGGGTATTCCACCGGGGAGCTGTTTTTT.

In its sample, this clonotype was seen a few times. The gene calls are TRBV29-1 and TRBJ2-4; perhaps TRBD1 as D (5 bases). Deletions cut 4 bases from V and 2 bases from J, with 12 bases between. The CDR3 has 14 residues. CDR1 SQVTM and CDR2 ANQGSEA come from the germline V gene. Here the CDR3 DNA reads TGCAGCGTTGCAGGGATGGTAACCAAAAACATTCAGTACTTC. Translated: CSVAGMVTKNIQYF.

The V call is TRBV5-1, the J call TRBJ2-7; TRBD1 matches at 10 bases. This CDR3 is built from 13 residues. With V trimmed by 8 bases and J by 6 bases, 8 bases remained unmatched. Germline V gives CDR1 SGHRS, CDR2 YFSETQ. CDR3 nucleotide sequence: TGCGCCAGTGCCGGGACAGGGGCCTCCGAGCAGTACTTC. This gives the protein CASAGTGASEQYF.

This clonotype was observed a handful of times. The chain recombines TRBV5-1 with TRBJ2-7; D call uncertain. V lost 3 bases and J 5 bases, leaving 15 bases between the germline ends. This CDR3 is 14 amino acids long. Per the germline V gene, CDR1 is SGHRS and CDR2 is YFSETQ. The CDR3 region is CASSSAENNHEQYF. In DNA form, the CDR3 reads TGCGCCAGCAGCTCCGCAGAAAACAACCACGAGCAGTACTTC.

The gene calls are TRBV20-1 and TRBJ2-1, with unresolved D. CDR3 length: 14 residues. Germline CDR1 reads DFQATT; CDR2 reads SNEGSKA (reference sequence). V was cut by 5 bases and J by 6 bases, with 17 bases left in between. This chain's CDR3 is CSAGPFTNRNEQFF. The CDR3 DNA sequence: TGCAGTGCTGGACCCTTCACCAACCGCAATGAGCAGTTCTTC.

In its sample, this clonotype is medium-sized. The chain couples TRBV28 to TRBJ1-1, with D possibly TRBD1 on 5 matching bases. CDR3 size: 16 residues. Per the germline V gene, CDR1 is MDHEN and CDR2 is SYDVKM. V was pared by 5 bases and J by 2 bases, with 18 bases between. CDR3 in DNA: TGTGCCAGCAGTATCCGTTCCGACAGTCTAAACACTGAAGCTTTCTTT. Its translation: CASSIRSDSLNTEAFF.

This chain uses TRBV29-1 with TRBJ1-2; 12 bases are a match to TRBD1. Germline CDR1 SQVTM, CDR2 ANQGSEA. CDR3 length equals 13 residues. Trimming took 5 bases from V and 6 from J; bases not matched to a gene: 4. The CDR3 sequence is CSVPGQGADGYTF. For the CDR3, the DNA is TGCAGCGTTCCGGGACAGGGGGCGGATGGCTACACCTTC.

The genes are TRBV3-1 and TRBJ2-1; D could derive from TRBD1 or TRBD2 (5 bases each). Germline values: CDR1 LGHDT, CDR2 YNNKEL (reference sequence). This CDR3 has 14 residues. V lost 0 bases, J lost 6 bases, and 9 bases lay in between. In nucleotides, the CDR3 is TGTGCCAGCAGCCAAGATGATGGGGGCAATGAGCAGTTCTTC. Encoded protein: CASSQDDGGNEQFF.